This paragraph reports one TCR beta chain. Its antigen is not known. The record originates from a study of intratumoral heterogeneity in liver cancer. Study-level results: A noted limitation was under-sampling of tumor-infiltrating lymphocytes.

Profiled with immunoSEQ multiplex PCR; TCRdb holds only in-frame clones, not every one. The data contain around 6,400 clones, 55% of them seen just once; the ten biggest clones take up about 15%. The hepatocellular carcinoma nodule was sampled at distinct, geographically separated regions. This CDR3 region has 14 residues. V dropped 7 bases and J dropped 4 bases, with 16 bases sitting between them. Germline V gene sequence: CDR1 LNHDA, CDR2 SQIVND (reference sequence). The sequence derives from a man between 65 and 79 years old with hepatocellular carcinoma. V and J are TRBV19 and TRBJ1-2, with D perhaps TRBD1 (5 bases). Source: tumor tissue, taken before any cancer treatment. The CDR3 nucleotides are TGTGCCAGTACCCGAGCGGGGAGGGGCTATGGCTACACCTTC. Protein sequence: CASTRAGRGYGYTF.